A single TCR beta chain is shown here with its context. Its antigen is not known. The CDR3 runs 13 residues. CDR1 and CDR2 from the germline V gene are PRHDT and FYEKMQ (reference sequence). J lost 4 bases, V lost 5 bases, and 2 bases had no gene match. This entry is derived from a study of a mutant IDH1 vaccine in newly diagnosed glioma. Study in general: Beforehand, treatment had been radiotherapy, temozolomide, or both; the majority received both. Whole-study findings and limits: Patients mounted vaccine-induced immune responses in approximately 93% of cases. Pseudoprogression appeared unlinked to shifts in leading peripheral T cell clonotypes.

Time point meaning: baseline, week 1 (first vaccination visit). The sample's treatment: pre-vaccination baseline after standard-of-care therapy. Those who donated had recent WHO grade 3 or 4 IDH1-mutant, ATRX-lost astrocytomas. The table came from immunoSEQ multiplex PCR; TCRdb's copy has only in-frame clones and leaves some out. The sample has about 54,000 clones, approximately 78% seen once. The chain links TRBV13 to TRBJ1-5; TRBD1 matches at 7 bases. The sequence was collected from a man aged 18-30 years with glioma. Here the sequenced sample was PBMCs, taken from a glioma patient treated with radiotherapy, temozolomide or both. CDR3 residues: CASSQDRNQPQHF. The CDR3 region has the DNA TGTGCCAGCAGCCAGGACAGGAATCAGCCCCAGCATTTT.